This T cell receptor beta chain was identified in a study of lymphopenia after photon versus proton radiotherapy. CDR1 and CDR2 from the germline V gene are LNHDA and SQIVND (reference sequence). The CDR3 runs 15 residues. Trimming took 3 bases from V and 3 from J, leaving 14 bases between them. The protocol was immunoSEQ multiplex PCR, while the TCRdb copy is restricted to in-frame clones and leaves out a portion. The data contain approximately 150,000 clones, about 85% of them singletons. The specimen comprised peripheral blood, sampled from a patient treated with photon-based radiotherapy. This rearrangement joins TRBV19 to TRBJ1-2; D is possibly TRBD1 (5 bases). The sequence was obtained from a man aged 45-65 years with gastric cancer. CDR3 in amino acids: CASSIDLDTYYGYTF. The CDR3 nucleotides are TGTGCCAGTAGTATCGATCTGGACACCTACTATGGCTACACCTTC.